This T cell receptor beta chain was recorded in a study of shared T cell receptors in the human thymus. The protocol was immunoSEQ multiplex PCR, while the TCRdb copy is restricted to in-frame clones and leaves out a portion. The data show over 650,000 clones, around 87% seen once. This CDR3 region has 13 residues. The junction had 5 bases not matched to a gene; V was cut back by 9 bases and J by 2 bases. Germline values: CDR1 SNHLY, CDR2 FYNNEI. This sample also appeared in a second study, on human thymus T cells.

The clonotype comes from a boy in the first two years of life with a congenital heart defect. The genes are TRBV2 and TRBJ1-2; 8 positions agree with TRBD1. The sample consisted of thymocytes. The CDR3 DNA is TGTGCCAGTGGACAGGGAGCGAACTATGGCTACACCTTC. This codes for CASGQGANYGYTF.